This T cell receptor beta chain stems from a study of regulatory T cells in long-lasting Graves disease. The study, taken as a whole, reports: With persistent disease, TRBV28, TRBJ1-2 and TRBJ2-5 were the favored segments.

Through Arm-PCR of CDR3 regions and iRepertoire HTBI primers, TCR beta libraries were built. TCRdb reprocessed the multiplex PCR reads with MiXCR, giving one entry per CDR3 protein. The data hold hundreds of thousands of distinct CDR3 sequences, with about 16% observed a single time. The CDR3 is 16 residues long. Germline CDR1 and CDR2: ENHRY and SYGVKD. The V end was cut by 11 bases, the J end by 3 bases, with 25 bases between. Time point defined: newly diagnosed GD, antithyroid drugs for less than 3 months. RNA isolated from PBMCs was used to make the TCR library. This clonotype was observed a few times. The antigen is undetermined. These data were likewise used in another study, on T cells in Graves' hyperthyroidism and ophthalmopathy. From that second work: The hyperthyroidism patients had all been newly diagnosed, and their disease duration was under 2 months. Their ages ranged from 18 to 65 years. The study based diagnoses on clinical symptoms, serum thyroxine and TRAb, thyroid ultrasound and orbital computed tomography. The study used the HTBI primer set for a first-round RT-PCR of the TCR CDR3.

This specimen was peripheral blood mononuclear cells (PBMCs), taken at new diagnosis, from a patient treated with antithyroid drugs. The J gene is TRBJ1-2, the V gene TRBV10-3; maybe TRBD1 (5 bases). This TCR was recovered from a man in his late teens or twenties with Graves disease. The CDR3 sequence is CASNTGNLGDDYGYTF. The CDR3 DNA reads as TGTGCCTCGAACACAGGAAATTTGGGCGATGACTATGGCTACACCTTC.